These T cell receptor beta chains were read from a single sample in a study of CD8 T cells in Susac syndrome. TCRdb reanalysed the immunoSEQ multiplex PCR reads using MiXCR and keeps one entry per CDR3 protein. The sample includes over 150,000 distinct CDR3 sequences, around 96% seen only once; the top ten take 0.093%. Sequenced input: CD4+ T cells from PBMCs. The receptors originated from a human donor with multiple sclerosis. Both conserved end residues are part of each CDR3. A D gene is named only where the DNA matches it firmly. A clone size is listed for some rows: how often the clone was seen (once, few, many), or a class if it is expanded.

V	J	D	size	DNA	CDR3
TRBV12-3/TRBV12-4	TRBJ2-6	.	once	TGTGCCAGCAGTTCCACATTAGGCTCTGGGGCCAACGTCCTGACTTTC	CASSSTLGSGANVLTF
TRBV29-1	TRBJ2-7	TRBD2	.	TGCAGCGTTGGGGCTAGCGGGATCTACGAGCAGTACTTC	CSVGASGIYEQYF
TRBV11-3	TRBJ1-1	.	.	TGTGCCAGCAGCTTAGAGGGGGTGAACACTGAAGCTTTCTTT	CASSLEGVNTEAFF
TRBV5-4	TRBJ1-5	TRBD1	.	TGTGCCAGCAGCCTAGACAGGGGGCGCGGGCCCCAGCATTTT	CASSLDRGRGPQHF
TRBV27	TRBJ2-6	.	.	TGTGCCAGCAGCTCGCGGGGCGCTGGGGCCAACGTCCTGACTTTC	CASSSRGAGANVLTF
TRBV27	TRBJ2-7	TRBD1	.	TGTGCCAGCAGTTCCGGGACAGGGGGCTCCCACGAGCAGTACTTC	CASSSGTGGSHEQYF
TRBV30	TRBJ2-1	.	.	TGTGCCTGGGTATCCTTTTTTGGGGGAACCAATGAGCAGTTCTTC	CAWVSFFGGTNEQFF
TRBV4-1	TRBJ2-1	TRBD2	.	TGCGCCAGCAGCCCGACCCCGTTTATACCAAGAGAGGGACTAGCGGGAGGGCCGGGGAATGAGCAGTTCTTC	CASSPTPFIPREGLAGGPGNEQFF
TRBV29-1	TRBJ1-2	.	.	TGCAGCGTTGATTGGCCGACTGACACCTTC	CSVDWPTDTF
TRBV3-1	TRBJ2-3	TRBD2	.	TGTGCCAGCAGCTTTTGGACTAGCGGGTCAGATACGCAGTATTTT	CASSFWTSGSDTQYF
TRBV20-1	TRBJ2-1	TRBD2	.	TGCAGTGCCCGGACTAGCGGAGGCTACAATGAGCAGTTCTTC	CSARTSGGYNEQFF
TRBV20-1	TRBJ2-3	.	.	TGCAGTGCTAGGGCGGCATTCACAGATACGCAGTATTTT	CSARAAFTDTQYF
TRBV4-2	TRBJ1-5	.	.	TGTGCCAGCAGCCAAGGAGAGGGCTTCAATCAGCCCCAGCATTTT	CASSQGEGFNQPQHF
TRBV7-2	TRBJ2-1	TRBD1	.	TGTGCCAGCAGCCCCGACAGGGGGTACTACAATGAGCAGTTCTTC	CASSPDRGYYNEQFF
TRBV24-1	TRBJ1-1	TRBD1	.	TGTGCCACCGCCGACAGGGACACTGAAGCTTTCTTT	CATADRDTEAFF
TRBV27	TRBJ2-5	TRBD2	.	TGTGCCAGCAGTTCAAGCGGGAGTCGGGAGACCCAGTACTTC	CASSSSGSRETQYF
TRBV12-3/TRBV12-4	TRBJ2-3	.	.	TGTGCCAGCAGTTTAGTGGCAGCGGGCTCTACGCAGTATTTT	CASSLVAAGSTQYF
TRBV20-1	TRBJ2-3	TRBD1	once	TGCAGCCCGACAGGGAACCCAGATACGCAGTATTTT	CSPTGNPDTQYF
TRBV20-1	TRBJ2-1	.	.	TGCAGTGCTGCTAGCGTAGAGCAGTTCTTC	CSAASVEQFF
TRBV6-2/TRBV6-3	TRBJ1-5	TRBD1	.	TGTGCCAGCAGTACCCGGACAGGGCGCAATCAGCCCCAGCATTTT	CASSTRTGRNQPQHF
TRBV12-3/TRBV12-4	TRBJ2-3	TRBD2	.	TGTGCCAGCAGTTTGGGACTAGCGGGGAAGGTGGATACGCAGTATTTT	CASSLGLAGKVDTQYF
TRBV19	TRBJ1-1	TRBD1	.	TGTGCCACCCCGGACAGGGGGCCCCCAGGTGGCACTGAAGCTTTCTTT	CATPDRGPPGGTEAFF
TRBV3-1	TRBJ1-1	.	.	TGTGCCAGCAGCCAACCAGAGGGGACTGAAGCTTTCTTT	CASSQPEGTEAFF
TRBV20-1	TRBJ2-1	TRBD2	.	TGCAGTGCTAGACTAGCGGGACACGTTTACAATGAGCAGTTCTTC	CSARLAGHVYNEQFF